This T cell receptor beta chain appears in the sequencing data of a study of blood T cell repertoires in COVID-19. This clone was observed many times. Per the germline V gene, CDR1 is LNHNV and CDR2 is YYDKDF (reference sequence). This CDR3 is 15 amino acids long. Trimming stripped 1 base from V and 0 bases from J, with 9 bases between. Measured with immunoSEQ multiplex PCR; TCRdb has only the in-frame clones, and not every one. The sample lists 270,000 or so clones, under 90% seen once, with less than 0.95% in the top ten. This sequence joins TRBV15 and TRBJ1-1; D is perhaps TRBD1 (6 bases). This sequence was found in a woman in her thirties or forties who had recovered from COVID-19. The sequenced sample was peripheral blood. CDR3 DNA sequence: TGTGCCACCAGCAGAGGGGGGGGCATGAACACTGAAGCTTTCTTT. Its protein is CATSRGGGMNTEAFF.